These T cell receptor beta chains were read from a single sample in a study of blood T cell repertoires in COVID-19. Profiling relied on immunoSEQ multiplex PCR, and the TCRdb table lists in-frame clones only, not all of them. This sample has about 240,000 clones, with 87% found just once. The sample taken for sequencing was peripheral blood. Every receptor here comes from a man aged 55 to 70 who had recovered from COVID-19. The CDR3 runs from the conserved cysteine through the conserved F or W. Expanded clones are given a class, and other clones once, few, many or no size at all.

abundance	j_gene	v_gene	CDR3aa
.	TRBJ2-3	TRBV5-4	CASSPMDRGGADTQYF
.	TRBJ2-1	TRBV3-1/TRBV3-2	CASSQDLAGSSYNEQFF
.	TRBJ1-5	TRBV6-5	CASRSQQGNNQPQHF
.	TRBJ1-1	TRBV27	CASSSLDGAARAFF
.	TRBJ2-7	TRBV27	CASSEGQLEQYF
.	TRBJ1-2	TRBV6-5	CASSYRTDRDYGYTF
once	TRBJ1-5	TRBV19	CASSEGQGNQPQHF
.	TRBJ1-1	TRBV28	CASSFGYREAFF
.	.	TRBV13	CASSLGPRSNQPQYF
once	TRBJ2-3	TRBV5-1	CASSLGDRTPSTDTQYF
.	TRBJ1-2	TRBV27	CASSPYSIINYGYTF
.	TRBJ2-3	TRBV28	CASSPLSGGPNTDTQYF
.	TRBJ2-7	TRBV7-9	CASSSRTGTEYEQYF
.	TRBJ2-3	TRBV28	CATSRGNTDTQYF
.	TRBJ1-3	TRBV6-6	CASSRDSSGNTIYF
medium-sized	TRBJ2-5	TRBV19	CASSRDRVGTQYF
.	TRBJ2-7	TRBV9	CASSVESRGAEQYF
.	TRBJ2-1	TRBV5-1	CASSLERGGSYNEQFF
.	TRBJ2-1	TRBV9	CASSVGGGGWNEQFF
.	TRBJ2-1	TRBV10-3	CAISETSASYNEQFF
.	TRBJ1-2	TRBV2	CASSVQNYGYTF
.	TRBJ1-1	TRBV10-3	CAVGGRETEAFF